This T cell receptor (beta chain) was sequenced in a study of blood T cell repertoires in COVID-19. Sequencing was performed with immunoSEQ multiplex PCR; in TCRdb, only in-frame clones are kept and a portion is missing. Of about 85,000 clones in the sample, nearly 90% are singletons; the top ten hold more than 3.5%. Germline trimming cut 1 base from V and 4 bases from J; bases unmatched to any gene: 5. CDR3 size: 15 residues. CDR1 and CDR2 from the germline V gene are SGHAT and FQNNGV. The sequencing sample was made of peripheral blood. This TCR was recovered from a woman of 80 years or more with active or convalescent COVID-19. The J gene is TRBJ1-2, the V gene TRBV11-2, with 8 bases lining up with TRBD1. Written as DNA, the CDR3 is TGTGCCAGCAGCTTAGCCAGGGGGCCCCTCTATGGCTACACCTTC. Amino acid sequence: CASSLARGPLYGYTF.